The 32 T cell receptor beta chains in this list originate from one sample, sequenced in a study of cytomegalovirus exposure and HLA in healthy donors. PCR amplification relied on 60 Vbeta primers (plus 13 Jbeta primers). The protocol was immunoSEQ multiplex PCR, while the TCRdb copy is restricted to in-frame clones and leaves out a portion. The sample consists of around 70,000 clones, about 78% of them appearing once. Input material: PBMCs. Every receptor here comes from a girl between 10 and 17 years old in good health and CMV-seropositive.

This chain links TRBV29-1 with TRBJ1-2; D is unclear. Trimming removed 1 base at V and 2 bases at J, with 8 bases between. Germline CDR1 SQVTM, CDR2 ANQGSEA. The CDR3 sequence is 13 residues long. Written as DNA, the CDR3 is TGCAGCGTTGAAGCGCGGGAGAACTATGGCTACACCTTC. As protein: CSVEARENYGYTF.

The chain recombines TRBV2 with TRBJ1-1; unclear D gene. The CDR3 runs to 14 residues. Germline V CDR1 and CDR2: SNHLY, FYNNEI. V gave up 11 bases and J gave up 4 bases, with 20 bases separating them. The CDR3 bases are TGTGCCTCCCGGGCGGGGATGGTGGGCACTGAAGCTTTCTTT. This translates into CASRAGMVGTEAFF.

This sequence joins TRBV5-8 and TRBJ2-4, with 7 bases aligning to TRBD2. Germline values: CDR1 SGHTS, CDR2 YDEGEE. After removal of 3 bases from V and 1 base from J, the junction contained 10 bases not matched to a gene. The CDR3 is 17 amino acids. In nucleotides, the CDR3 is TGTGCCAGCAGCTCGGGGGAGGGGCGCGGGGCCAAAAACATTCAGTACTTC. Its translation is CASSSGEGRGAKNIQYF.

The J gene is TRBJ1-1, the V gene TRBV7-9; no definite D call. Germline V gene lookup returns CDR1 SEHNR and CDR2 FQNEAQ (reference sequence). The CDR3 has 13 residues. V was clipped by 5 bases and J by 0 bases, with 7 bases between them. DNA for the CDR3: TGTGCCAGCAGCGAACAGTTGAACACTGAAGCTTTCTTT. Encoded protein: CASSEQLNTEAFF.

The gene calls are TRBV6-5 and TRBJ2-3; D is possibly TRBD1 (6 bases). The CDR3 runs 15 residues. V lost 5 bases to trimming and J lost 4 bases, with 16 bases between them. CDR1 and CDR2 (germline): MNHEY, SVGAGI. The CDR3 loop reads CASSRLGRGSDTQYF. For the CDR3, the DNA is TGTGCCAGCAGTCGACTGGGCAGGGGATCAGATACGCAGTATTTT.

DNA for the CDR3: TGCGCCAGCAGCCCGGGACTAGCGGGAGATCGGTCTGGGGCCAACGTCCTGACTTTC. It specifies CASSPGLAGDRSGANVLTF. The rearrangement joins TRBV4-1 to TRBJ2-6; 14 nucleotides match TRBD2. CDR3 size: 19 residues. Germline CDR1 and CDR2: MGHRA and YSYEKL. J lost 1 base, V lost 4 bases, and 6 bases had no gene match.

CDR3 nucleotide sequence: TGTGCCAGCTCACCGTCCCAGCGGGAGGGAGAGACCCAGTACTTC. Protein: CASSPSQREGETQYF. The rearrangement uses TRBV18 and TRBJ2-5, with TRBD2 identical over 10 bases. The V gene's germline CDR1 is KGHSH and CDR2 LQKENI. The CDR3 covers 15 residues. V gave up 3 bases and J gave up 4 bases; unmatched junction bases: 5.

V is TRBV19 and J is TRBJ1-2, with D tentatively TRBD1 (6 bases). This CDR3 contains 15 residues. V was cut by 5 bases and J by 2 bases, with 15 bases left in between. Germline CDR1 and CDR2: LNHDA and SQIVND (reference sequence). CDR3 loop: CASSAEQGANYGYTF. CDR3 nucleotides: TGTGCCAGTAGTGCTGAACAGGGAGCCAACTATGGCTACACCTTC.

V and J are TRBV7-8 and TRBJ2-7; a weak D match, TRBD2 (6 bases). The germline gives CDR1 SGHVS, CDR2 FQNEAQ. This CDR3 comprises 14 residues. V lost 3 bases and J 7 bases, leaving 16 bases between the germline ends. In DNA, the CDR3 is TGTGCCAGCAGCTTGGGGACTCCCCTTGGGGAGCAGTACTTC. As protein: CASSLGTPLGEQYF. Drawing the rest from reference TRBV7-8 and TRBJ2-7, the complete variable domain is GAGVSQSPRYKVAKRGQDVALRCDPISGHVSLFWYQQALGQGPEFLTYFQNEAQLDKSGLPSDRFFAERPEGSVSTLKIQRTQQEDSAVYLCASSLGTPLGEQYFGPGTRLTVT.

The CDR3 nucleotides read TGTGCCAGCAGCGCCACACAGGGGTCCGAGCAGTACTTC. Its protein is CASSATQGSEQYF. The chain uses TRBV11-2 and TRBJ2-7, with TRBD1 matching over 7 bases. CDR3 length: 13 residues. The V gene's germline CDR1 is SGHAT and CDR2 FQNNGV. J was trimmed by 6 bases and V by 5 bases; bases with no gene match: 7.

This sequence joins TRBV6-5 and TRBJ1-1, with TRBD1 matching over 7 bases. Germline trimming cut 0 bases from V and 10 bases from J; bases unmatched to any gene: 8. The CDR3 covers 14 residues. Germline CDR1 MNHEY, CDR2 SVGAGI. The CDR3: CASSYSEGARGAFF. CDR3 in DNA: TGTGCCAGCAGTTACTCGGAGGGGGCGAGAGGAGCTTTCTTT.

The V gene is TRBV5-1, the J gene TRBJ1-5; TRBD1 agrees at 9 bases. The CDR3 has 17 residues. The germline gives CDR1 SGHRS, CDR2 YFSETQ. After removal of 0 bases from V and 7 bases from J, the junction contained 11 bases not matched to a gene. CDR3 in DNA: TGCGCCAGCAGCTTGGTCCCGAGACAGGGGGGTGCACAGCCCCAGCATTTT. Its translation: CASSLVPRQGGAQPQHF.

The chain joins TRBV5-1 to TRBJ1-6; D is unresolved. V lost 4 bases, J lost 0 bases, and 11 bases lay in between. The CDR3 length is 16 residues. The germline V gene encodes CDR1 SGHRS and CDR2 YFSETQ. CDR3 protein: CASSPGGSSYNSPLHF. The CDR3 coding sequence is TGCGCCAGCAGCCCGGGTGGGAGCTCCTATAATTCACCCCTCCACTTT.

The chain links TRBV28 to TRBJ1-3, with D uncertain. Germline V gives CDR1 MDHEN, CDR2 SYDVKM. Trimming removed 5 bases at V and 4 bases at J, with 6 bases between. The CDR3 length is 12 residues. The chain's CDR3 is CASSPSGNTIYF. The CDR3 DNA is TGTGCCAGCAGTCCCTCGGGAAACACCATATATTTT.

CDR3 region: CASSSGVQETQYF. The CDR3 DNA sequence: TGTGCCAGCAGTTCCGGGGTTCAAGAGACCCAGTACTTC. This chain connects TRBV28 to TRBJ2-5; the D gene is possibly TRBD2 (5 bases). Trimming shortened V by 4 bases and J by 2 bases, and 8 bases separated the two germline ends. Germline CDR1 MDHEN, CDR2 SYDVKM. There are 13 residues in the CDR3.

The chain combines TRBV11-3 with TRBJ1-5, with 7 bases matching TRBD1. The junction had 13 bases not matched to a gene; V was cut back by 0 bases and J by 2 bases. Germline V gives CDR1 SGHNT, CDR2 YENEEA. The CDR3 is 19 residues long. The CDR3 reads CASSLDSQTGEDGNQPQHF. CDR3 DNA sequence: TGTGCCAGCAGCTTAGACTCTCAAACAGGGGAAGATGGCAATCAGCCCCAGCATTTT. Looking up the rest from reference TRBV11-3 and TRBJ1-5 gives the full variable domain: EAGVVQSPRYKIIEKKQPVAFWCNPISGHNTLYWYLQNLGQGPELLIRYENEEAVDDSQLPKDRFSAERLKGVDSTLKIQPAELGDSAVYLCASSLDSQTGEDGNQPQHFGDGTRLSIL.

The chain carries TRBV30 and TRBJ1-6, with 10 bases identical to TRBD1. The CDR3 loop spans 13 amino acids. V lost 5 bases to trimming and J lost 7 bases; unmatched junction nucleotides: 2. Looked up from germline, CDR1 is GTSNPN and CDR2 is SVGIG (reference sequence). The CDR3 here is CAWDRGPNSPLHF. The DNA for the CDR3 is TGTGCCTGGGACAGGGGGCCCAATTCACCCCTCCACTTT.

The chain recombines TRBV7-9 with TRBJ2-7; 7 bases are a match to TRBD1. This CDR3 contains 14 residues. V trimming: 0 bases; J trimming: 3 bases; junction bases outside the gene matches: 2. CDR1 and CDR2 from the germline V gene are SEHNR and FQNEAQ (reference sequence). CDR3 amino acids: CASSLAQGVYEQYF. The CDR3 DNA sequence: TGTGCCAGCAGCTTAGCGCAGGGGGTCTACGAGCAGTACTTC.

This clone was observed a few times. In the same sample, other DNA sequences code for this CDR3. The chain uses TRBV9 and TRBJ2-3; D is undetermined. Per the germline V gene, CDR1 is SGDLS and CDR2 is YYNGEE. Trimming pared 6 bases from V and 6 bases from J, leaving 14 bases between. This CDR3 contains 13 residues. CDR3 protein: CASTGLTGDTQYF. The CDR3 bases are TGTGCCAGCACCGGTCTGACTGGCGATACGCAGTATTTT.

This clone was seen only a few times. V and J are TRBV4-3 and TRBJ1-3; D unresolved. The ends were cut back, 1 base at V and 4 bases at J, with 5 bases in the middle. Germline CDR1 LGHNA, CDR2 YSLEER. This CDR3 spans 13 amino acids. The CDR3 coding sequence is TGCGCCAGCAGCCAAGCCCCAGGAAACACCATATATTTT. It yields the protein CASSQAPGNTIYF.

This clone appeared a few times. J is TRBJ1-1 and V is TRBV28; TRBD1 is a possible D gene (6 bases). This CDR3 is built from 12 residues. Per the germline V gene, CDR1 is MDHEN and CDR2 is SYDVKM. V lost 5 bases and J 11 bases, leaving 15 bases between the germline ends. The CDR3 sequence: CASSPGGAEAFF. The DNA of the CDR3 is TGTGCCAGCAGTCCGGGGGGGGCCGAGGCTTTCTTT. Filled out from reference TRBV28 and TRBJ1-1, the complete variable domain reads DVKVTQSSRYLVKRTGEKVFLECVQDMDHENMFWYRQDPGLGLRLIYFSYDVKMKEKGDIPEGYSVSREKKERFSLILESASTNQTSMYLCASSPGGAEAFFGQGTRLTVV.

The count of this clone is one. The chain carries TRBV25-1 and TRBJ1-2, with TRBD1 matching 10 bases. From germline, CDR1 is MGHDK and CDR2 SYGVNS. The CDR3 covers 13 residues. V shed 4 bases and J 8 bases; nucleotides not matched to a gene: 4. The CDR3 loop reads CASSGGTGEGYTF. CDR3 bases: TGTGCCAGCAGTGGGGGGACAGGGGAAGGCTACACCTTC.

This chain links TRBV7-2 with TRBJ1-1; D ambiguous. Looked up from germline, CDR1 is SGHTA and CDR2 is FQGNSA. Trimming stripped 5 bases from V and 0 bases from J, with 13 bases between. This CDR3 is built from 15 residues. Here the CDR3 DNA reads TGTGCCAGCAGCATTACCGGGAAAGTGAACACTGAAGCTTTCTTT. It specifies CASSITGKVNTEAFF.

Regarding this clone: At one end, the junction sequence differs from germline, possibly due to a read error. The rearrangement joins TRBV7-9 to TRBJ1-5; 11 bases agree with TRBD1. Germline V gives CDR1 SEHNR, CDR2 FQNEAQ (reference sequence). The CDR3 is 14 amino acids. CDR3 nucleotides: TGTGCCAGCAGCCCGCCCGGACAGGGGGCCGCCCAACATTTT. It specifies CASSPPGQGAAQHF.

This rearrangement joins TRBV30 to TRBJ1-1, with no clear D. The CDR3 is made up of 11 amino acids. The germline gives CDR1 GTSNPN, CDR2 SVGIG (reference sequence). Trimming shortened V by 5 bases and J by 11 bases, and 15 bases separated the two germline ends. The CDR3 spells CAWGRRTLAFF. CDR3 sequence (DNA): TGTGCCTGGGGAAGACGGACTTTGGCTTTCTTT.

This clone was picked up a small number of times. This sequence joins TRBV6-4 and TRBJ1-6; 9 bases line up with TRBD1. The CDR3 is 15 residues long. The V gene end was trimmed by 0 bases and the J gene end by 9 bases; junction bases not matched to a gene: 3. CDR1 is MRHNA, CDR2 SNTAGT, per germline. The CDR3 region has the DNA TGTGCCAGCAGTGACTCGGAACAGGGGGCTTCACCCCTCCACTTT. Translated: CASSDSEQGASPLHF.

J is TRBJ1-2 and V is TRBV9; D may be TRBD1 (5 bases). CDR1 is SGDLS and CDR2 is YYNGEE in the germline V gene. This CDR3 has 15 amino acids. The V end was cut by 3 bases, the J end by 4 bases, with 16 bases between. CDR3 region: CASSGGPTGGYGYTF. The CDR3 DNA reads as TGTGCCAGCAGCGGGGGACCAACGGGGGGCTATGGCTACACCTTC.

The chain links TRBV30 to TRBJ1-1, with no clear D. Germline CDR1 and CDR2: GTSNPN and SVGIG (reference sequence). Trimming removed 2 bases from V and 5 bases from J, with 12 bases in between. This CDR3 is built from 13 residues. CDR3 coding DNA: TGTGCCTGGAGTTGGAGAGGGCGAACTGAAGCTTTCTTT. It encodes CAWSWRGRTEAFF.

V usage is TRBV29-1 and J usage is TRBJ1-1; D unclear. CDR1 SQVTM and CDR2 ANQGSEA come from the germline V gene. The CDR3 spans 11 residues. V was clipped by 4 bases and J by 4 bases, with 7 bases between them. The CDR3 sequence: CSVGRGTEAFF. The CDR3 region has the DNA TGCAGCGTTGGCCGGGGCACTGAAGCTTTCTTT.

In its sample, this clone was seen a few times. This chain connects TRBV2 to TRBJ1-4, with D possibly matching TRBD1 (6 bases). The CDR3 has 12 residues. Looked up from germline, CDR1 is SNHLY and CDR2 is FYNNEI. V was pared by 10 bases and J by 12 bases, with 18 bases between. As DNA, the CDR3 is TGTGCCATATCTAGGGCCGCAGGGGAACTGTTTTTT. It codes for CAISRAAGELFF. Together with reference TRBV2 and TRBJ1-4, the CDR3 gives the full variable domain: EPEVTQTPSHQVTQMGQEVILRCVPISNHLYFYWYRQILGQKVEFLVSFYNNEISEKSEIFDDQFSVERPDGSNFTLKIRSTKLEDSAMYFCAISRAAGELFFGSGTQLSVL.

The V call is TRBV28, the J call TRBJ1-2; D perhaps matches TRBD1 (6 bases). Germline V gives CDR1 MDHEN, CDR2 SYDVKM. This CDR3 comprises 13 residues. Trimming shortened V by 5 bases and J by 3 bases, and 10 bases separated the two germline ends. The DNA for the CDR3 is TGTGCCAGCAGTGACAGGTCGTACTATGGCTACACCTTC. Translation: CASSDRSYYGYTF.

This chain joins TRBV4-1 and TRBJ2-2, with 9 positions matching TRBD1. Trimming cost V 3 bases and J 4 bases; bases outside gene matches: 6. Germline CDR1 MGHRA, CDR2 YSYEKL. The CDR3 has 16 residues. CDR3 bases: TGCGCCAGCAGCCACTCTACAGGGGGCCCCACCGGGGAGCTGTTTTTT. Its protein is CASSHSTGGPTGELFF.